The 27 T cell receptor beta chains below all came from one sample that was sequenced in a study of early T cells in non-severe SARS-CoV-2 infection. TCRdb re-called the 5' RACE reads through MiXCR, storing one row per CDR3 protein. The sample lists tens of thousands of distinct CDR3 sequences, around a tenth occurring once. Material: whole blood. The source of these receptors is an adult who was a healthcare worker with PCR-confirmed SARS-CoV-2 infection or an uninfected control (not recorded which).

V and J are TRBV4-2 and TRBJ1-2; D gene uncertain. In germline, CDR1 is LGHNA, CDR2 YNFKEQ. V shed 0 bases and J shed 5 bases, with 16 bases lying between them. The CDR3 covers 16 residues. CDR3 sequence: CASSQEISHPSYGYTF. In DNA, the CDR3 is TGTGCCAGCAGCCAAGAGATCAGCCACCCTAGTTATGGCTACACCTTC.

This clonotype was seen ten or more times. The chain combines TRBV7-6 with TRBJ2-2; D is uncertain. The CDR3 has 14 amino acids. The V end was cut by 3 bases, the J end by 6 bases, with 11 bases between. The germline V gene has CDR1 SGHVS and CDR2 FNYEAQ. This CDR3 is CASSFYSEPGELFF. CDR3 in DNA: TGTGCCAGCAGCTTCTATTCGGAGCCCGGGGAGCTGTTTTTT.

V usage is TRBV7-9 and J usage is TRBJ1-1, with no clear D. Germline assignment: CDR1 SEHNR and CDR2 FQNEAQ (reference sequence). Trimming removed 4 bases from V and 7 bases from J, with 10 bases in between. CDR3 length equals 12 residues. The CDR3 loop is CASSSSRGEAFF. For the CDR3, the DNA is TGTGCCAGCAGCTCAAGTCGGGGTGAAGCTTTCTTT. The variable domain in full, with the rest retrieved from reference TRBV7-9 and TRBJ1-1, is DTGVSQNPRHKITKRGQNVTFRCDPISEHNRLYWYRQTLGQGPEFLTYFQNEAQLEKSRLLSDRFSAERPKGSFSTLEIQRTEQGDSAMYLCASSSSRGEAFFGQGTRLTVV.

This clonotype was picked up a small number of times. The junction departs from germline at one end; a sequencing error may be responsible. The CDR3 nucleotides read TGTACCAGCAGCGGGGGACAGAGAGGGCCCCAGTACTTC. Its translation is CTSSGGQRGPQYF. This chain uses TRBV11-2 with TRBJ2-5; possible D gene TRBD2, 8 bases. This CDR3 region has 13 residues. Germline CDR1 is SGHAT and CDR2 is FQNNGV.

This clonotype was detected a few times. This chain links TRBV3-1 with TRBJ2-3, with D unresolved. Deletions cut 5 bases from V and 7 bases from J, with 10 bases between. The germline V gene encodes CDR1 LGHDT and CDR2 YNNKEL (reference sequence). The CDR3 contains 12 residues. In DNA form, the CDR3 reads TGTGCCAGCAGCACCTTGGAAAATACGCAGTATTTT. It is translated as CASSTLENTQYF.

This clonotype has more than one count but fewer than ten. This sequence joins TRBV7-9 and TRBJ2-3, with a tentative D call TRBD2 (5 bases). V was pared by 4 bases and J by 4 bases, with 9 bases between. The germline V gene has CDR1 SEHNR and CDR2 FQNEAQ (reference sequence). This CDR3 is 13 amino acids long. The CDR3 loop reads CASSSSGSDTQYF. CDR3 sequence (DNA): TGTGCCAGCAGCTCCTCGGGGTCAGATACGCAGTATTTT. The full variable domain, rest sourced from reference TRBV7-9 and TRBJ2-3, is DTGVSQNPRHKITKRGQNVTFRCDPISEHNRLYWYRQTLGQGPEFLTYFQNEAQLEKSRLLSDRFSAERPKGSFSTLEIQRTEQGDSAMYLCASSSSGSDTQYFGPGTRLTVL.

This clonotype was recorded at least ten times. J is TRBJ1-5 and V is TRBV12-3 or TRBV12-4; 7 bases line up with TRBD1. This CDR3 spans 14 amino acids. V dropped 7 bases and J dropped 2; count of bases not matched to a gene: 5. Written as DNA, the CDR3 is TGTGCCAGCACCGTAGGGACAGGCAATCAGCCCCAGCATTTT. Amino acid sequence: CASTVGTGNQPQHF.

This clonotype was observed at least ten times. V and J are TRBV11-3 and TRBJ2-3; no clear D gene. Trimming took off 5 bases at V and 5 bases at J, with 17 bases between the two ends. Per the germline V gene, CDR1 is SGHNT and CDR2 is YENEEA. There are 15 residues in the CDR3. Here the CDR3 reads CASSQGKGWEDTQYF. The CDR3 region has the DNA TGTGCCAGCAGCCAAGGGAAGGGTTGGGAAGATACGCAGTATTTT.

This chain joins TRBV29-1 and TRBJ2-3; no reliable D call. V was cut by 4 bases and J by 2 bases, with 13 bases left in between. CDR1 and CDR2 from the germline V gene are SQVTM and ANQGSEA. The CDR3 extends over 14 amino acids. The DNA of the CDR3 is TGCAGCGTTGGGCAACGGTTTTCCACAGATACGCAGTATTTT. This sequence encodes CSVGQRFSTDTQYF.

V usage is TRBV12-3 or TRBV12-4 and J usage is TRBJ1-1; no definite D call. The CDR3 runs 12 residues. V was clipped by 2 bases and J by 7 bases, with 8 bases between them. The CDR3 bases are TGTGCCAGCAGTTTATTTGGGGTTGAAGCTTTCTTT. It yields the protein CASSLFGVEAFF.

This rearrangement joins TRBV5-1 to TRBJ2-1; D may be TRBD1 or TRBD2 (5 bases each). Germline CDR1 is SGHRS and CDR2 is YFSETQ. The CDR3 length is 12 residues. The V end lost 1 base, the J end lost 8 bases, and 7 bases lay between the germline ends. CDR3 amino acids: CASSLMGDEQFF. The CDR3 DNA sequence: TGCGCCAGCAGCTTGATGGGGGATGAGCAGTTCTTC.

The V and J genes are TRBV7-2 and TRBJ2-2; maybe TRBD2 (6 bases). The germline V gene encodes CDR1 SGHTA and CDR2 FQGNSA. The CDR3 runs 15 residues. V lost 7 bases and J 6 bases, leaving 18 bases between the germline ends. CDR3 loop: CASTLLGRRSGELFF. DNA for the CDR3: TGTGCCAGCACCTTGCTGGGGAGGAGGTCCGGGGAGCTGTTTTTT.

In its sample, this clonotype was seen many times. The chain has TRBV29-1 and TRBJ1-1; D is possibly TRBD1 (5 bases). The CDR3 loop spans 13 amino acids. Germline V gene data show CDR1 as SQVTM and CDR2 as ANQGSEA. Trimming stripped 4 bases from V and 1 base from J, with 10 bases between. CDR3 DNA sequence: TGCAGCGTTGCCACAGGCCCGAACACTGAAGCTTTCTTT. This codes for CSVATGPNTEAFF.

This clonotype was counted a few times. The rearrangement links TRBV5-4 to TRBJ2-4, with D hard to call. This CDR3 comprises 14 residues. V dropped 0 bases and J dropped 3 bases, with 7 bases sitting between them. CDR1 and CDR2 from the germline V gene are SGHNT and YYREEE (reference sequence). The CDR3 sequence is CASSLAGGKNIQYF. DNA for the CDR3: TGTGCCAGCAGCTTGGCAGGTGGCAAAAACATTCAGTACTTC.

The chain is built from TRBV19 and TRBJ2-4; either TRBD1 or TRBD2 may supply D (6 bases each). The CDR3 has 12 residues. Trimming stripped 5 bases from V and 7 bases from J, with 9 bases between. Germline assignment: CDR1 LNHDA and CDR2 SQIVND (reference sequence). CDR3 nucleotides: TGTGCCAGTAGTCTAGGGGGGAACATTCAGTACTTC. Encoded protein: CASSLGGNIQYF.

A few counts support this clonotype. The chain employs TRBV19 and TRBJ2-2; either TRBD1 or TRBD2 may supply D (5 bases each). This CDR3 has 16 amino acids. V shed 5 bases and J shed 6 bases, with 19 bases lying between them. Germline CDR1 reads LNHDA; CDR2 reads SQIVND (reference sequence). The CDR3 DNA follows: TGTGCCAGTAGTTTCTCCCGGGACCCAGCGGCCGGGGAGCTGTTTTTT. Its protein is CASSFSRDPAAGELFF.

This chain links TRBV10-2 with TRBJ2-7; 9 nucleotides match TRBD2. The CDR3 is made up of 14 amino acids. Germline values: CDR1 WSHSY, CDR2 SAAADI. V dropped 8 bases and J dropped 0; count of bases not matched to a gene: 5. CDR3 DNA sequence: TGCGCCAGCGATAGCGGGGGCCGCTCCTACGAGCAGTACTTC. Translated, it gives CASDSGGRSYEQYF.

This clonotype showed up just a few times. The J gene is TRBJ2-7, the V gene TRBV5-1, with 10 bases aligning to TRBD2. CDR1 and CDR2 (germline): SGHRS, YFSETQ. Trimming cost V 0 bases and J 0 bases; bases outside gene matches: 9. The CDR3 spans 18 residues. CDR3: CASSLAMLAGANSYEQYF. CDR3 DNA: TGCGCCAGCAGCTTGGCCATGCTAGCGGGGGCCAACTCCTACGAGCAGTACTTC.

This clonotype was seen repeatedly, ten times or more. J is TRBJ2-1 and V is TRBV12-5; D is possibly TRBD2 (7 bases). The CDR3 extends over 15 amino acids. V was pared by 3 bases and J by 8 bases, with 17 bases between. The germline gives CDR1 LGHNT, CDR2 FRNRAP. In DNA form, the CDR3 reads TGTGCTAGTGGTTTACCGGGGGGCGGGATCGATGAGCAGTTCTTC. Protein product: CASGLPGGGIDEQFF.

This clonotype was observed a handful of times. This sequence joins TRBV5-1 and TRBJ1-4, with unresolved D. The CDR3 runs to 16 residues. Per the germline V gene, CDR1 is SGHRS and CDR2 is YFSETQ. V was trimmed by 0 bases and J by 4 bases, leaving 13 bases between them. CDR3 bases: TGCGCCAGCAGCTTGGGTCAGGATTACTTTAATGAAAAACTGTTTTTT. This translates into CASSLGQDYFNEKLFF.

This clonotype was observed many times. This chain links TRBV12-3 or TRBV12-4 with TRBJ1-3; perhaps TRBD1 as D (6 bases). Between the trimmed V and J ends, which lost 3 bases and 8 bases, there was a span of 32 bases. The CDR3 is 20 amino acids. This chain's CDR3 is CASSFRAGRGLNYRADTIYF. DNA of the CDR3: TGTGCCAGCAGTTTTCGGGCTGGTCGAGGCCTAAATTACAGGGCGGACACCATATATTTT.

This clonotype appeared many times. The rearrangement uses TRBV7-9 and TRBJ2-3; no reliable D call. This CDR3 has 14 residues. Germline V gene data show CDR1 as SEHNR and CDR2 as FQNEAQ (reference sequence). V lost 0 bases, J lost 2 bases, and 6 bases lay in between. CDR3 bases: TGTGCCAGCAGCTTAGCCACTTCCACAGATACGCAGTATTTT. Protein product: CASSLATSTDTQYF.

This chain joins TRBV27 and TRBJ1-1, with D tentatively TRBD1 (6 bases). Germline-derived CDR1 and CDR2 are MNHEY and SMNVEV (reference sequence). The length of the CDR3 is 15 residues. The V gene lost 4 bases and the J gene lost 3 bases, with 15 bases spanning the gap. The CDR3 sequence: CASSSHAGDYTEAFF. The CDR3 DNA follows: TGTGCCAGCAGTTCTCACGCAGGGGACTACACTGAAGCTTTCTTT.

This chain connects TRBV19 to TRBJ2-1, with TRBD1 matching 7 bases. Germline V gene data show CDR1 as LNHDA and CDR2 as SQIVND (reference sequence). The CDR3 runs 14 residues. Trimming cost V 6 bases and J 2 bases; bases outside gene matches: 4. The CDR3 DNA reads TGTGCCAGTAGCAGGGGGTATACCTACAATGAGCAGTTCTTC. This gives the protein CASSRGYTYNEQFF.

This clonotype was observed at least ten times. V and J are TRBV29-1 and TRBJ1-1; 7 nucleotides agree with TRBD1. V gave up 7 bases and J gave up 2 bases; unmatched junction bases: 7. Per the germline V gene, CDR1 is SQVTM and CDR2 is ANQGSEA. This CDR3 spans 13 amino acids. The CDR3, as DNA: TGCAGCGCCGGGGGACAGACAAACACTGAAGCTTTCTTT. This gives the protein CSAGGQTNTEAFF.

This clonotype was found many times. The chain employs TRBV24-1 and TRBJ2-3; D is possibly TRBD1 or TRBD2 (5 bases each). CDR1 and CDR2 from the germline V gene are KGHDR and SFDVKD. This CDR3 has 17 residues. With 3 bases removed from V and 4 bases from J, the gap between germline ends came to 19 bases. CDR3 residues: CATSDPGTDGGSDTQYF. Written as DNA, the CDR3 is TGTGCCACCAGTGATCCCGGGACGGATGGCGGTTCAGATACGCAGTATTTT.

This clonotype has a handful of counts. The genes are TRBV6-5 and TRBJ2-7, with TRBD2 as a possible D gene (5 bases). From germline, CDR1 is MNHEY and CDR2 SVGAGI. V gave up 6 bases and J gave up 4 bases, with 7 bases separating them. The CDR3 contains 11 residues. The CDR3 nucleotides are TGTGCCAGCAGAACGGGGTACGAGCAGTACTTC. Translating it yields CASRTGYEQYF.